A selection of T cell receptor beta chains follows, all from one sample in a study of T cells in Graves' hyperthyroidism and ophthalmopathy. TCRdb analysed the multiplex PCR reads with MiXCR anew, one entry per CDR3 protein. The table has around 720,000 distinct CDR3 sequences, roughly a third seen once; the top ten hold around 31%. Source material: blood. The source of these receptors is a woman aged 40 to 55 with Graves' hyperthyroidism. Both conserved end residues are part of each CDR3. A D gene is named only where the DNA matches it firmly. Clone size, where shown, is once, few, many, or a class for clones that have expanded.

D gene	clone size	V gene	J gene	CDR3 DNA	CDR3 protein
.	many	TRBV4-3	TRBJ2-7	TGCGCCAGCAGCCAACGGGGTTTAGACTACGAGCAGTACTTC	CASSQRGLDYEQYF
.	many	TRBV7-6	TRBJ2-2	TGTGCCAGCAGCCTCGCGGGGGCCGAGGAGCTGTTTTTT	CASSLAGAEELFF
.	.	TRBV9	TRBJ2-5	TGTGCCAGCAGCGAAAGACGGCCCCAAGAGACCCAGTACTTC	CASSERRPQETQYF
.	.	TRBV5-1	TRBJ2-3	TGCGCCAGCAGCTTGGCGGTGCGCACAGATACGCAGTATTTT	CASSLAVRTDTQYF
.	few	TRBV4-2	TRBJ2-7	TGTGCCAGCAGCCAGAGCGAATACGAGCAGTACTTC	CASSQSEYEQYF
.	few	TRBV7-9	TRBJ1-2	TGTGCCAGCAGCGCACAGCCTAACTATGGCTACACCTTC	CASSAQPNYGYTF
TRBD1	once	TRBV4-1	TRBJ1-2	TGCGCCAGCAGCCCCGGACAGGGGGCGAGTTCCTATGGCTACACCTTC	CASSPGQGASSYGYTF
.	once	TRBV6-5	TRBJ2-5	TGTGCCAGCACCCCAGGCGGGTCTTACCAAGAGACCCGGTACTTC	CASTPGGSYQETRYF
TRBD2	.	TRBV7-9	TRBJ2-5	TGTGCCAGCAGCCCGGGGGGGCTCGAAGAGACCCAGTACTTC	CASSPGGLEETQYF
TRBD1	.	TRBV5-1	TRBJ2-7	TGTGCCAGCAGCACCGTTCCCGGGACAGGGGATGACTACGAGCAGTACTTC	CASSTVPGTGDDYEQYF
.	.	TRBV20-1	TRBJ2-2	TGCAGTGCTAGGCCTCAATACACCGGGGAGCTGTTTTTT	CSARPQYTGELFF
TRBD1	few	TRBV6-6	TRBJ1-1	TGTGCCAGCAGCCGACAGGGGGGTGAAGCTTTCTTT	CASSRQGGEAFF
TRBD2	.	TRBV13	TRBJ2-7	TGTGCCAGCAGCTTATGGGCTAGCGGATTGAACGAGCAGTACTTC	CASSLWASGLNEQYF
.	many	TRBV6-5	TRBJ1-6	TGTGCCAGCAGGGGAGGACAGCCCTATAATTCACCCCTCCACTTT	CASRGGQPYNSPLHF
.	few	TRBV25-1	TRBJ2-5	TGTGCCAGCAGTCGCTACCCCGGGGAGACCCAGTACTTC	CASSRYPGETQYF
TRBD1	few	TRBV10-2	TRBJ2-3	TGCGCCATCATGGGACAGCGCGGCACAGATACGCAGTATTTT	CAIMGQRGTDTQYF
TRBD1	many	TRBV29-1	TRBJ1-2	TGCAGCGTCGAAACCGGGACAGTCTATGGCTACACCTTC	CSVETGTVYGYTF
TRBD1	.	TRBV6-2/TRBV6-3	TRBJ2-3	TGTGCCAGCAGCACCGACAGGGACGCAGATACGCAGTATTTT	CASSTDRDADTQYF
.	.	TRBV20-1	TRBJ2-3	TGCAGTGCTAGCCCCGGTACAGATACGCAGTATTTT	CSASPGTDTQYF
TRBD2	medium-sized	TRBV7-4	TRBJ2-7	TGTGCCAGCAGTCCGGGACTAGCGGCCCCCCCGTTCTACGAGCAGTACTTC	CASSPGLAAPPFYEQYF
TRBD1	many	TRBV12-3/TRBV12-4	TRBJ1-6	TGTGCCAGCAGACCTCAGGGGGGGTCACCCCTCCACTTT	CASRPQGGSPLHF
TRBD1	.	TRBV24-1	TRBJ1-4	TGTGCCACCAGTGAGACAGGGCACAATGAAAAACTGTTTTTT	CATSETGHNEKLFF
.	.	TRBV9	TRBJ1-1	TGTGCCGGCAGCGTAGGTGGGGGGACTGAAGCTTTCTTT	CAGSVGGGTEAFF
TRBD1	.	TRBV15	TRBJ1-2	TGTGCCAGCAGAGACAGGGGGGTCGGCTACACCTTC	CASRDRGVGYTF
TRBD2	.	TRBV19	TRBJ2-2	TGTGCCAGTAGTACCTTACAGGGATGGGGGCTAGCGGGAGTCACCGGGGAGCTGTTTTTT	CASSTLQGWGLAGVTGELFF
.	many	TRBV7-9	TRBJ1-6	TGTGCCAGCAGCCATCGTCCAGGGGAAAGCTATAATTCACCCCTCCACTTT	CASSHRPGESYNSPLHF
.	once	TRBV6-5	TRBJ1-2	TGTGCCATCAGTTACTCAGGAGGGGGAGGCTACACCTTC	CAISYSGGGGYTF
.	.	TRBV4-3	TRBJ1-4	TGCGCCAGCAGCCCTGGGGAGGGGGCTAATGAAAAACTGTTTTTT	CASSPGEGANEKLFF
.	many	TRBV7-9	TRBJ1-6	TGTGCCAGCAGCTTAGAGGGGGGTTCACCCCTCCACTTT	CASSLEGGSPLHF
TRBD1	.	TRBV12-3/TRBV12-4	TRBJ1-5	TGTGCCAGCAGTCTTCGGGGGACAGTAAATCAGCCCCAGCATTTT	CASSLRGTVNQPQHF
.	.	TRBV20-1	TRBJ2-7	TGCAGTGCTAGTAATCTAGCTTCGTGCTACGAGCAGTACTTC	CSASNLASCYEQYF
TRBD1	many	TRBV20-1	TRBJ1-5	TGCAGTGCTAGCCCTGGGACAGGGCAGTATCAGCCCCAGCATTTT	CSASPGTGQYQPQHF
TRBD1	.	TRBV25-1	TRBJ1-2	TGTGCCAGCAGCTTGGCCCCCGGGACAGGGGACGGCTACACCTTC	CASSLAPGTGDGYTF
TRBD1	.	TRBV20-1	TRBJ1-2	TGCAGAGCTAGGGACGTTACCGGGACAGGGTCTTTCTATGGCTACACCTTC	CRARDVTGTGSFYGYTF
TRBD1	.	TRBV7-3	TRBJ1-2	TGTGCCAGCAGCTTATCAGGGGGCGGTAACTATGGCTACACCTTC	CASSLSGGGNYGYTF
.	few	TRBV28	TRBJ1-5	TGTGCCACCCGGACGGATAGCAATCAGCCCCAGCATTTT	CATRTDSNQPQHF
TRBD1	.	TRBV10-2	TRBJ2-5	TGCGCCAGCATGCGGGGACAGGGACAAGAGACCCAGTACTTC	CASMRGQGQETQYF
.	.	TRBV10-3	TRBJ2-7	TGTGCCATCAGTGTCGGGGTCACCTACGAGCAGTACTTC	CAISVGVTYEQYF
TRBD1	.	TRBV2	TRBJ1-1	TGTGCCAGCAGTGGAGGACAGGGAATGAACACTGAAGCTTTCTTT	CASSGGQGMNTEAFF
.	few	TRBV6-5	TRBJ1-3	TGTGCCAGCAGTCCGGTCATACCACGAAGAAACACCATATATTTT	CASSPVIPRRNTIYF
.	many	TRBV6-5	TRBJ1-6	TGTGCCAGCACCTCAAAGGAGGCTTCACCCCTCCACTTT	CASTSKEASPLHF
.	few	TRBV7-8	TRBJ1-2	TGTGCCAGCAGCTTAGCAGAGAACCATGGCTACACCTTC	CASSLAENHGYTF
.	.	TRBV5-1	TRBJ2-5	TGCGCCAGCAGTGTCTCCAGGAACGAGGGCCAAGAGACCCAGTACTTC	CASSVSRNEGQETQYF
.	few	TRBV27	TRBJ1-2	TGTGCCAGCGCCTTGGGGCAGGACTATGGCTACACCTTC	CASALGQDYGYTF
TRBD1	.	TRBV7-6	TRBJ2-7	TGTGCCAGCAGCTTAGAGACAGGGGTGGCCTACGAGCAGTACTTC	CASSLETGVAYEQYF
.	many	TRBV7-9	TRBJ1-1	TGTGCCAGCACCGGGGGCAAGAACACTGAAGCTTTCTTT	CASTGGKNTEAFF
TRBD2	.	TRBV29-1	TRBJ2-5	TGCAGTCGTCGAGCGGGAGCGGAGACCCAGTACTTC	CSRRAGAETQYF
.	few	TRBV9	TRBJ2-2	TGTGCCAGCAGCGAGCCGATCAAAGGGCCTAACACCGGGGAGCTGTTTTTT	CASSEPIKGPNTGELFF
.	few	TRBV4-2	TRBJ2-2	TGTGCCAGCAGCCAAGATATTGCGAACACCGGGGAGCTGTTTTTT	CASSQDIANTGELFF
.	few	TRBV6-1	TRBJ2-5	TGTGCCAGCAGTGAAGCAGGAGGGGGCAAGGAGACCCAGTACTTC	CASSEAGGGKETQYF
.	many	TRBV29-1	TRBJ2-7	TGCAGCGTTGAAACCTACACTTCCTACGAGCAGTACTTC	CSVETYTSYEQYF
TRBD2	.	TRBV2	TRBJ2-5	TGTGCCAGCTCCTGGCAGCGGGGGGGCCAAGAGACCCAGTACTTC	CASSWQRGGQETQYF
.	few	TRBV6-6	TRBJ1-6	TGTGCCAGCAGTACCCAGGGACCTGATAATTCACCCCTCCACTTT	CASSTQGPDNSPLHF
.	.	TRBV7-9	TRBJ2-7	TGTGCCAGCAGCCAAACGAACAAGGGGGCCTACGAGCAGTACTTC	CASSQTNKGAYEQYF
.	few	TRBV10-3	TRBJ1-1	TGTGCCAGCAGTTACCAAAGACATTATGAAGCTTTCTTT	CASSYQRHYEAFF
.	few	TRBV7-9	TRBJ2-7	TGTGCCAGCAGCTTATCAGGACGGTCGCTGCCCTCTTACGAGCAGTACTTC	CASSLSGRSLPSYEQYF